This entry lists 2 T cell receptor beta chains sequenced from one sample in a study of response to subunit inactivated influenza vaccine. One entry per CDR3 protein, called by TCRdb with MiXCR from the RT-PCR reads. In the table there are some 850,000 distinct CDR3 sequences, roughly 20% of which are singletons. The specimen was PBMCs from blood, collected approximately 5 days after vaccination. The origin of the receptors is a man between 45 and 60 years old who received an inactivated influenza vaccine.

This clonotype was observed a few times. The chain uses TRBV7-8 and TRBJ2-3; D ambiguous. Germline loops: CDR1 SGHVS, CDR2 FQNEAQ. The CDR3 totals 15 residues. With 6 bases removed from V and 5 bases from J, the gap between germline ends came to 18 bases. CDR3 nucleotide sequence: TGTGCCAGCAGAAAACCGGGCACGGGCCTAGATACGCAGTATTTT. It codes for CASRKPGTGLDTQYF. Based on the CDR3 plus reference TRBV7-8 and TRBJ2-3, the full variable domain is GAGVSQSPRYKVAKRGQDVALRCDPISGHVSLFWYQQALGQGPEFLTYFQNEAQLDKSGLPSDRFFAERPEGSVSTLKIQRTQQEDSAVYLCASRKPGTGLDTQYFGPGTRLTVL.

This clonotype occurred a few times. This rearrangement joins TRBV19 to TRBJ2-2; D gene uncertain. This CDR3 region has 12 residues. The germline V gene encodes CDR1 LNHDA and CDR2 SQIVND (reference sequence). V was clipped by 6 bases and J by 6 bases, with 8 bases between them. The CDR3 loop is CASSLYAGELFF. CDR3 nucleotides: TGTGCCAGTAGCCTATACGCCGGGGAGCTGTTTTTT.